Sequencing of this T cell receptor (beta chain) was carried out in a study of T cell clonality in common variable immunodeficiency. This clone showed up just a few times. Its antigen is unidentified. Study results and caveats: In common variable immunodeficiency, TCR beta chains reportedly carried fewer deletions and N-nucleotide insertions.

Here immunoSEQ multiplex PCR was the method, and the copy in TCRdb shows in-frame clones only, minus some. Singletons are absent from the sample, which has about 19,000 clones. Sequenced: peripheral blood mononuclear cells. The sequence was collected from a human donor with common variable immunodeficiency.

The covered CDR3 bases are TGTGCCAGCTCATCCCGACCGGGACAGGGGGGAACTAATGAAAAA. Translation: CASSSRPGQGGTNEK. In full, the CDR3 reads CASSSRPGQGGTNEKLFF. The chain couples TRBV18 to TRBJ1-4, with TRBD1 matching over 11 bases. The read ends 3 residues before the CDR3 terminus; that terminus is restored from the germline J gene. The J segment lost 1 base and the V segment lost 5 bases, leaving 9 bases of the junction unmatched. The CDR3 sequence is 18 residues long. Per the germline V gene, CDR1 is KGHSH and CDR2 is LQKENI.